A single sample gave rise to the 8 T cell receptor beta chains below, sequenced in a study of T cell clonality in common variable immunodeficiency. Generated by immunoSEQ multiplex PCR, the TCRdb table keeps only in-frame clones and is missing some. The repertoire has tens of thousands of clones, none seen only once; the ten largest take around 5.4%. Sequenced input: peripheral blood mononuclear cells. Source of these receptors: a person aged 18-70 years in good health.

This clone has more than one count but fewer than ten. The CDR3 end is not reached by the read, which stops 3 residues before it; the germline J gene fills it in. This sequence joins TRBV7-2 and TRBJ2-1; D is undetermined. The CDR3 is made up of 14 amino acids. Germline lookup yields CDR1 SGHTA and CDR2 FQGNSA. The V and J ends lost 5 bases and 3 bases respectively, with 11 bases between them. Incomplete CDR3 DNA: TGTGCCAGCAGCCCAGAGCGAGTCTACAATGAG. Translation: CASSPERVYNE. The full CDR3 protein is CASSPERVYNEQFF.

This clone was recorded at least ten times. The CDR3 is CSARDLQAGETDTQYF. The DNA read from the CDR3 is TGCAGTGCTAGAGATCTACAAGCGGGAGAGACAGATACG. The rearrangement uses TRBV20-1 and TRBJ2-3, with TRBD2 matching 8 bases. The sequenced fragment ends 3 residues before the CDR3 boundary, so the rest is inferred from the germline J gene. Trimming took 0 bases from V and 3 from J; bases not matched to a gene: 8. The CDR3 is 16 amino acids. The germline gives CDR1 DFQATT, CDR2 SNEGSKA (reference sequence).

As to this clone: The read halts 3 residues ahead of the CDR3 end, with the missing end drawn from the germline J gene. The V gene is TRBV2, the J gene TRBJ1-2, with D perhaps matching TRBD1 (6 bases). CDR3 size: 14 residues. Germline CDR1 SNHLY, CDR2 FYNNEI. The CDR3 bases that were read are TGTGCCAGCAGGGAGGGACATAGCAGGTACGAC. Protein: CASREGHSRYD. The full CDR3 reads CASREGHSRYDYTF. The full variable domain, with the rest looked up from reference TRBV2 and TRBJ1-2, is EPEVTQTPSHQVTQMGQEVILRCVPISNHLYFYWYRQILGQKVEFLVSFYNNEISEKSEIFDDQFSVERPDGSNFTLKIRSTKLEDSAMYFCASREGHSRYDYTFGSGTRLTVV.

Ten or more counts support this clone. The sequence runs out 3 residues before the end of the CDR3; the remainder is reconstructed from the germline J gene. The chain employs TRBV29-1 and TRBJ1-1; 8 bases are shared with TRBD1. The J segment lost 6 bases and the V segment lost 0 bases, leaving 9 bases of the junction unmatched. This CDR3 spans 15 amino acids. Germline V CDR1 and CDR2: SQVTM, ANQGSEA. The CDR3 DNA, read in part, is TGCAGCGTTGAAGATCCCCACAGGGGGATCGCTGAA. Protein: CSVEDPHRGIAE. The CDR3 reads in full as CSVEDPHRGIAEAFF.

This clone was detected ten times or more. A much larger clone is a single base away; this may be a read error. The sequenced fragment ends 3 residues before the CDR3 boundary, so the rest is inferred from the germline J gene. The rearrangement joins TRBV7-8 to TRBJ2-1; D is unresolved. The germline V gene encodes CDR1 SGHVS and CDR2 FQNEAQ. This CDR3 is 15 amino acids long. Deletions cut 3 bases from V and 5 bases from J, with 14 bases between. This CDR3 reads CASSFPYVSNNEQFF. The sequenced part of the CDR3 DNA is TGTGCCAGCAGCTTCCCTTATGTTAGCAACAATGAG.

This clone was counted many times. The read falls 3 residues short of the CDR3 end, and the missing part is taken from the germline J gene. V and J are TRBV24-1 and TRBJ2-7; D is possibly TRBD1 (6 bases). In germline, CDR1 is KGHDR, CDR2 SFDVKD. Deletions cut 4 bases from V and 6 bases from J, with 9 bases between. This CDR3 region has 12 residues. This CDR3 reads CATSEQGTEQYF. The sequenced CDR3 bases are TGTGCCACCAGTGAACAGGGAACCGAG.

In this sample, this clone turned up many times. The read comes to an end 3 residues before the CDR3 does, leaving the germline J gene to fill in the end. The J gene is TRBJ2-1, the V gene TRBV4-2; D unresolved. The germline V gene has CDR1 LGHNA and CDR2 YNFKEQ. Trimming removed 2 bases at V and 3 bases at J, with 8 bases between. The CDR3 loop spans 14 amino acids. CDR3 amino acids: CASSQYRGYNEQFF. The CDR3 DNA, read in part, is TGTGCCAGCAGCCAATATCGCGGCTACAATGAG.

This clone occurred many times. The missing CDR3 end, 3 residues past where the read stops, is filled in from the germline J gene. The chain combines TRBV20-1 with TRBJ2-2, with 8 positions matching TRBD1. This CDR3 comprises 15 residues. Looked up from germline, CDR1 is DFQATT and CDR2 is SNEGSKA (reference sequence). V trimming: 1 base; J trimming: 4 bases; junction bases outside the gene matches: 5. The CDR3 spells CSARGTGSPTGELFF. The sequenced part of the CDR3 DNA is TGCAGTGCTAGAGGGACAGGGTCTCCCACCGGGGAG.